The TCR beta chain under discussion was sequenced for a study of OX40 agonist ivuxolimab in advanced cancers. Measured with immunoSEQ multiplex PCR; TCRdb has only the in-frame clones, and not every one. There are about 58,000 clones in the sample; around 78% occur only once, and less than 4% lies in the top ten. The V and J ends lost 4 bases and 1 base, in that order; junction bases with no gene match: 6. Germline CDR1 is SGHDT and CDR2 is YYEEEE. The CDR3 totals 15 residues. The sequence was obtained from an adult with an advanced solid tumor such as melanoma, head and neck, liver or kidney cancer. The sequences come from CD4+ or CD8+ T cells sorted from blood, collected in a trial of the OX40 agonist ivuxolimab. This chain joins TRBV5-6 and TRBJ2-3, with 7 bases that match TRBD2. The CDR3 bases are TGTGCCAGCAGCCCGGAGGGACTACGCACAGATACGCAGTATTTT. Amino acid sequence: CASSPEGLRTDTQYF.